What follows are 27 T cell receptor beta chains derived from one specimen sequenced in a study of blood T cell repertoires in COVID-19. The protocol was immunoSEQ multiplex PCR, while the TCRdb copy is restricted to in-frame clones and leaves out a portion. In the table there are about 270,000 clones, approximately 91% of which are singletons. Sequencing input: PBMCs or T cells enriched from blood (not recorded which). The receptors were gathered from a woman in her forties with acute COVID-19.

This sequence joins TRBV5-4 and TRBJ2-1; TRBD2 matches 8 bases. With V trimmed by 2 bases and J by 3 bases, 1 base remained unmatched. This CDR3 has 14 residues. Germline V gives CDR1 SGHNT, CDR2 YYREEE (reference sequence). CDR3 nucleotide sequence: TGTGCCAGCAGCTTCGGGACTAGCTACAATGAGCAGTTCTTC. It translates to CASSFGTSYNEQFF.

This chain uses TRBV19 with TRBJ1-2; D is undetermined. CDR1 and CDR2 (germline): LNHDA, SQIVND (reference sequence). CDR3 length: 14 amino acids. V was trimmed by 3 bases and J by 5 bases, leaving 13 bases between them. CDR3 bases: TGTGCCAGTAGTATCACGAAGGTCGGGTATGGCTACACCTTC. As protein: CASSITKVGYGYTF.

V usage is TRBV9 and J usage is TRBJ2-4; 7 bases line up with TRBD1. The trim removed 3 bases at V and 6 bases at J, leaving 6 bases unmatched. The CDR3 runs 14 residues. CDR1 SGDLS and CDR2 YYNGEE come from the germline V gene. Here the CDR3 DNA reads TGTGCCAGCAGCGAAACACACAGGGGAAACATTCAGTACTTC. Protein: CASSETHRGNIQYF.

The genes are TRBV6-5 and TRBJ1-1; 7 positions agree with TRBD1. With 5 bases clipped from V and 7 bases from J, the junction kept 13 bases outside the gene matches. The germline CDR1 and CDR2 sequences are MNHEY and SVGAGI. The CDR3 extends over 15 amino acids. DNA for the CDR3: TGTGCCAGCAGTCCTCGACAGGGACGGACGGTTGAAGCTTTCTTT. Its translation is CASSPRQGRTVEAFF.

This chain joins TRBV3-1 (or the pseudogene TRBV3-2) and TRBJ2-3, with 8 nucleotides matching TRBD2. Trimming cost V 10 bases and J 0 bases; bases outside gene matches: 12. Per the germline V gene, CDR1 is LGHDT and CDR2 is YNNKEL (reference sequence). The CDR3 runs to 16 residues. The CDR3 DNA follows: TGTGCCACCCATCCTCCCGGGACTAGAAGCACAGATACGCAGTATTTT. Translation gives CATHPPGTRSTDTQYF.

The V call is TRBV15, the J call TRBJ2-1, with D possibly matching TRBD2 (6 bases). The CDR3 contains 18 residues. Trimming shortened V by 0 bases and J by 7 bases, and 22 bases separated the two germline ends. CDR1 is LNHNV and CDR2 is YYDKDF in the germline V gene (reference sequence). DNA for the CDR3: TGTGCCACCAGCAGAGAGGGGGAGGCGCTGGGGGACCGAAATGAGCAGTTCTTC. Protein product: CATSREGEALGDRNEQFF.

V and J are TRBV7-8 and TRBJ1-2; possibly TRBD1 for D (6 bases). Trimming shortened V by 1 base and J by 7 bases, and 22 bases separated the two germline ends. Germline V gene sequence: CDR1 SGHVS, CDR2 FQNEAQ. This CDR3 comprises 17 residues. The CDR3 DNA sequence: TGTGCCAGCAGCTTAGAAAACCCAGGGGTTGCCTCCTCTGGCTACACCTTC. It is translated as CASSLENPGVASSGYTF.

V is TRBV21-1 and J is TRBJ1-1; the D call in the table, TRBD1, was not verified against the DNA. TRBV21-1 is tagged as a pseudogene. The CDR3 contains 14 residues. Written as DNA, the CDR3 is TGTGCCAGCAGCAAGGTAACAGGTAACACTGAAGCTTTCTTT. The encoded protein is CASSKVTGNTEAFF.

The V gene is TRBV7-2, the J gene TRBJ1-4; a weak D match, TRBD1 (6 bases). V was trimmed by 1 base and J by 0 bases, leaving 12 bases between them. This CDR3 comprises 17 residues. Germline V gene sequence: CDR1 SGHTA, CDR2 FQGNSA. This chain's CDR3 is CASSLGARGATNEKLFF. In DNA form, the CDR3 reads TGTGCCAGCAGCTTAGGAGCCAGGGGAGCAACTAATGAAAAACTGTTTTTT.

The chain employs TRBV6-2 or TRBV6-3 and TRBJ1-2; TRBD1 aligns across 7 bases. CDR1 and CDR2 (germline): MNHEY, SVGEGT. Trimming took 6 bases from V and 2 from J; bases not matched to a gene: 6. This CDR3 has 14 amino acids. The CDR3 coding sequence is TGTGCCAGCAGCCGGGACAGTATAAACTATGGCTACACCTTC. Its translation is CASSRDSINYGYTF.

The chain carries TRBV28 and TRBJ2-6; the D is unclear. There are 15 residues in the CDR3. V dropped 3 bases and J dropped 3 bases, with 9 bases sitting between them. CDR1 is MDHEN and CDR2 is SYDVKM in the germline V gene. The CDR3 coding sequence is TGTGCCAGCAGTTTTCGAGGTTTTGGGGCCAACGTCCTGACTTTC. This translates into CASSFRGFGANVLTF.

The J gene is TRBJ2-1, the V gene TRBV4-1, with D tentatively TRBD2 (6 bases). Germline V lookup: CDR1 MGHRA, CDR2 YSYEKL. The length of the CDR3 is 16 residues. V was shortened by 0 bases and J by 3 bases, with 12 bases between the two germline ends. As DNA, the CDR3 is TGCGCCAGCAGCCAAGAGGAGGGGACGAGCTACAATGAGCAGTTCTTC. It translates to CASSQEEGTSYNEQFF.

Only one count was recorded for this clone. The chain combines TRBV10-3 with TRBJ1-3, with a weak D call TRBD1 (5 bases). V was trimmed by 7 bases and J by 4 bases, leaving 11 bases between them. Germline V gene sequence: CDR1 ENHRY, CDR2 SYGVKD. This CDR3 contains 13 residues. CDR3 nucleotide sequence: TGTGCCATCAAGGCAGGGTCAGGAAACACCATATATTTT. Its translation: CAIKAGSGNTIYF.

This chain joins TRBV30 and TRBJ2-5; 15 nucleotides agree with TRBD2. Germline V gene lookup returns CDR1 GTSNPN and CDR2 SVGIG (reference sequence). This CDR3 comprises 17 residues. V dropped 2 bases and J dropped 1; count of bases not matched to a gene: 5. The chain's CDR3 is CAWSLGLAGGPQETQYF. The CDR3 DNA is TGTGCCTGGAGTCTCGGACTAGCGGGAGGGCCCCAAGAGACCCAGTACTTC.

The rearrangement uses TRBV28 and TRBJ1-4, with 8 bases lining up with TRBD1. This CDR3 comprises 14 residues. J was trimmed by 15 bases and V by 1 base; bases with no gene match: 10. The germline V gene encodes CDR1 MDHEN and CDR2 SYDVKM. This CDR3 is CASSLYGTGQVLFF. DNA of the CDR3: TGTGCCAGCAGTTTATACGGGACAGGCCAAGTTTTGTTTTTT.

With regard to this clone: Other DNA sequences in this sample translate to the same CDR3. The chain uses TRBV6-5 and TRBJ1-1; a weak D match, TRBD1 (5 bases). Germline loops: CDR1 MNHEY, CDR2 SVGAGI. The CDR3 is 14 residues long. Trimming left V 0 bases short and J 5 bases short, with 10 bases between. The CDR3: CASSYSLGGTEAFF. The CDR3 region has the DNA TGTGCCAGCAGTTACTCCCTGGGGGGGACTGAAGCTTTCTTT.

This sequence joins TRBV19 and TRBJ1-4; 7 bases map to TRBD1. The CDR3 has 12 residues. Germline trimming cut 10 bases from V and 3 bases from J; bases unmatched to any gene: 2. Germline CDR1 and CDR2: LNHDA and SQIVND (reference sequence). The CDR3 sequence is CAKTGSNEKLFF. The CDR3 nucleotides read TGTGCCAAGACAGGGTCTAATGAAAAACTGTTTTTT.

This chain links TRBV2 with TRBJ2-1; maybe TRBD2 (6 bases). The CDR3 contains 15 residues. Trimming removed 6 bases from V and 5 bases from J, with 17 bases in between. CDR1 and CDR2 from the germline V gene are SNHLY and FYNNEI. CDR3 sequence reads: CASRRDSLGDNEQFF. In DNA, the CDR3 is TGTGCCAGCAGGAGGGACTCTCTAGGGGACAATGAGCAGTTCTTC.

This clone came up once. The rearrangement joins TRBV19 to TRBJ2-3; D is ambiguous. Germline V lookup: CDR1 LNHDA, CDR2 SQIVND (reference sequence). The CDR3 extends over 13 amino acids. V was shortened by 2 bases and J by 1 base, with 4 bases between the two germline ends. The CDR3 protein is CASSILGTDTQYF. CDR3 nucleotide sequence: TGTGCCAGTAGTATACTCGGCACAGATACGCAGTATTTT.

This chain connects TRBV5-1 to TRBJ2-6, with a weak D call TRBD2 (5 bases). This CDR3 is 17 amino acids long. Looked up from germline, CDR1 is SGHRS and CDR2 is YFSETQ. Deletions cut 3 bases from V and 4 bases from J, with 17 bases between. Written as DNA, the CDR3 is TGCGCCAGCAGCTCGACATCGACGGGGTCCGGGGCCAACGTCCTGACTTTC. As protein: CASSSTSTGSGANVLTF. The whole variable domain, filled in from reference TRBV5-1 and TRBJ2-6, reads KAGVTQTPRYLIKTRGQQVTLSCSPISGHRSVSWYQQTPGQGLQFLFEYFSETQRNKGNFPGRFSGRQFSNSRSEMNVSTLELGDSALYLCASSSTSTGSGANVLTFGAGSRLTVL.

The gene calls are TRBV7-9 and TRBJ1-1; no firm D call. The CDR3 contains 12 residues. Trimming stripped 0 bases from V and 7 bases from J, with 6 bases between. The V gene's germline CDR1 is SEHNR and CDR2 FQNEAQ (reference sequence). Written as DNA, the CDR3 is TGTGCCAGCAGCTTAGCGGGCTTTGAAGCTTTCTTT. It specifies CASSLAGFEAFF.

This clone has ten or more counts. The same CDR3 is also encoded by other DNA sequences in this sample. The V gene is TRBV24-1, the J gene TRBJ2-2, with 10 bases matching TRBD1. Germline CDR1 and CDR2: KGHDR and SFDVKD. J gave up 5 bases and V 4 bases, and 3 bases lay outside the gene matches. CDR3 size: 15 residues. CDR3 bases: TGTGCCACCAGTGACCCGGGACAGGGGACCGGGGAGCTGTTTTTT. This codes for CATSDPGQGTGELFF.

The count of this clone is one. The chain joins TRBV28 to TRBJ1-2; no reliable D call. The CDR3 covers 12 residues. The V and J ends lost 1 base and 7 bases respectively, with 7 bases between them. Germline V gives CDR1 MDHEN, CDR2 SYDVKM. CDR3 nucleotide sequence: TGTGCCAGCAGTTTATCGAGTGTTGGCTACACCTTC. It specifies CASSLSSVGYTF.

V is TRBV11-3 and J is TRBJ1-2; 7 bases align to TRBD1. After removal of 0 bases from V and 0 bases from J, the junction contained 7 bases not matched to a gene. CDR1 SGHNT and CDR2 YENEEA come from the germline V gene. CDR3 length: 17 amino acids. CDR3 DNA: TGTGCCAGCAGCTTAGACTTCTTACAGGGGTCTAACTATGGCTACACCTTC. Its translation is CASSLDFLQGSNYGYTF. The full variable domain, its missing parts supplied by reference TRBV11-3 and TRBJ1-2, is EAGVVQSPRYKIIEKKQPVAFWCNPISGHNTLYWYLQNLGQGPELLIRYENEEAVDDSQLPKDRFSAERLKGVDSTLKIQPAELGDSAVYLCASSLDFLQGSNYGYTFGSGTRLTVV.

The chain is built from TRBV9 and TRBJ2-3; D perhaps matches TRBD2 (5 bases). The CDR3 sequence is 18 residues long. V was trimmed by 1 base and J by 4 bases, leaving 22 bases between them. Germline V lookup: CDR1 SGDLS, CDR2 YYNGEE. The CDR3 DNA reads as TGTGCCAGCAGCGTATATCCGCCGACCCGGGTGGGAGCAGATACGCAGTATTTT. This sequence encodes CASSVYPPTRVGADTQYF.

The V and J genes are TRBV9 and TRBJ2-7, with TRBD1 matching over 11 bases. CDR1 is SGDLS and CDR2 is YYNGEE in the germline V gene. The CDR3 sequence is 15 residues long. Germline trimming cut 3 bases from V and 1 base from J; bases unmatched to any gene: 3. The CDR3 region has the DNA TGTGCCAGCAGCGGTGGGACAGGGGGTTCCTACGAGCAGTACTTC. This sequence encodes CASSGGTGGSYEQYF.

This rearrangement joins TRBV28 to TRBJ1-2; 7 bases map to TRBD1. Germline V gene lookup returns CDR1 MDHEN and CDR2 SYDVKM. V lost 6 bases, J lost 7 bases, and 8 bases stayed unmatched. This CDR3 is 13 amino acids long. The CDR3 protein is CASSPHRGGGYTF. Here the CDR3 DNA reads TGTGCCAGCAGCCCGCACAGGGGAGGTGGCTACACCTTC.